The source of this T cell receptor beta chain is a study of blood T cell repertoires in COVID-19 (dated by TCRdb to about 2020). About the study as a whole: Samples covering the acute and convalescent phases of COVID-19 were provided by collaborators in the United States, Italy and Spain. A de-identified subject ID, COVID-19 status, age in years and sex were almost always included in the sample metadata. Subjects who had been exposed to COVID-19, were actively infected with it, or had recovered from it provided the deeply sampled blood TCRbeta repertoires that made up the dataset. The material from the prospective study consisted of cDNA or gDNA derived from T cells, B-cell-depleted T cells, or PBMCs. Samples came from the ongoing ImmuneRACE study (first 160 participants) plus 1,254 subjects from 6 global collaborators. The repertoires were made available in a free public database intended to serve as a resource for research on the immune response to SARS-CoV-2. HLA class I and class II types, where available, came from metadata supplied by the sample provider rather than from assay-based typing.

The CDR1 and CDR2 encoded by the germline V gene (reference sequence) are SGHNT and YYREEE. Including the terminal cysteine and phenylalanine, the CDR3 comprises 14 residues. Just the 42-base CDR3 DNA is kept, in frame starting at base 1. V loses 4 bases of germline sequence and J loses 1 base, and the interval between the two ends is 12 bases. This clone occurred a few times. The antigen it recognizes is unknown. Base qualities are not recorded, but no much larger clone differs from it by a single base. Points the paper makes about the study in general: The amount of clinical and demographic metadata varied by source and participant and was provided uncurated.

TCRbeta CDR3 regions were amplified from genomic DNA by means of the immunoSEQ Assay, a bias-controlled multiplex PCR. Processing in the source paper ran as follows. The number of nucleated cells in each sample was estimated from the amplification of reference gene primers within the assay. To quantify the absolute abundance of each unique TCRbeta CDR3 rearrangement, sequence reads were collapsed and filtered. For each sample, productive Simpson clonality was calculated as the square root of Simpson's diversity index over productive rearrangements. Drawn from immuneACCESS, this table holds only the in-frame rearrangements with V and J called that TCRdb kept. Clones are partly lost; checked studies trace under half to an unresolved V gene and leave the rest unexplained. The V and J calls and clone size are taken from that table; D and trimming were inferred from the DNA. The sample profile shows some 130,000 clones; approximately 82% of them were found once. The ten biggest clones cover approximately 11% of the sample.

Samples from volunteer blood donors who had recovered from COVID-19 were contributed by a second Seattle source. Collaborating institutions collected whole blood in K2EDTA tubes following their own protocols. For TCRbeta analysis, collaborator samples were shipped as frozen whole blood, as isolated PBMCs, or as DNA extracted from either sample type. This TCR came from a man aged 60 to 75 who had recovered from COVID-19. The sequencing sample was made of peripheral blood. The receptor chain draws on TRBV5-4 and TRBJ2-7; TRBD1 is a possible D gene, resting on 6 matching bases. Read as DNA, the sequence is TGTGCCAGCAGCCCAGCCACAGGGTCCTACGAGCAGTACTTC. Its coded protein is CASSPATGSYEQYF. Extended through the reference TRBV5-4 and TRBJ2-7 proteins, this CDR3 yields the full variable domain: ETGVTQSPTHLIKTRGQQVTLRCSSQSGHNTVSWYQQALGQGPQFIFQYYREEENGRGNFPPRFSGLQFPNYSSELNVNALELDDSALYLCASSPATGSYEQYFGPGTRLTVT.